The entry that follows covers one TCR beta chain sequence. These data come from a study of OX40 agonist ivuxolimab in advanced cancers. Looking at the study overall: Prior checkpoint blockade (anti-PD-1, anti-PD-L1 or anti-CTLA-4) was permitted; about 40% had it.

J lost 2 bases, V lost 5 bases, and 7 bases had no gene match. This CDR3 is 15 amino acids long. The germline V gene encodes CDR1 SNHLY and CDR2 FYNNEI. The repertoire was sequenced with immunoSEQ multiplex PCR; TCRdb's copy has only in-frame clones and lacks some. The table records about 20,000 clones, approximately 87% of them present only once. The source material was CD4+ or CD8+ T cells sorted from blood, sampled in a trial of the OX40 agonist ivuxolimab. The clonotype was recovered from an adult with an advanced solid tumor such as melanoma, head and neck, liver or kidney cancer. The chain employs TRBV2 and TRBJ2-3; 7 nucleotides line up with TRBD2. The CDR3 DNA reads TGTGCCAGCAGTCCGCAACTAGCGACCACAGATACGCAGTATTTT. This codes for CASSPQLATTDTQYF.